This T cell receptor (beta chain) was retrieved from a study of blood T cell repertoires in COVID-19. Study background: Collection of acute and convalescent COVID-19 samples took place in the United States, Italy and Spain. T cells, B-cell-depleted T cells, or PBMCs supplied cDNA or gDNA.

In the original workflow: Estimates of nucleated cell counts were drawn from the amplification of reference gene primers. Clones were read by immunoSEQ multiplex PCR, and TCRdb kept only the in-frame ones, dropping some. The V and J calls and clone size were taken over from that table, and D and trimming were inferred from the DNA. Of 150,000 to 200,000 clones listed, over 75% are singletons. Germline CDR1 MNHEY, CDR2 SMNVEV (reference sequence). This CDR3 has 15 residues. The germline V and J ends were trimmed by 6 bases and 2 bases, with 16 bases remaining between them. The source material was peripheral blood. The V and J genes are TRBV27 and TRBJ2-5; a possible D gene is TRBD1 (6 bases). The TCR comes from a man aged 45-60 years with acute or convalescent COVID-19. CDR3 coding DNA: TGTGCCAGCAGGCCGGGACACAGAGTTCAAGAGACCCAGTACTTC. Translation gives CASRPGHRVQETQYF.